These T cell receptor beta chains were read from a single sample in a study of post-analysis software for immune sequencing data. Each CDR3 protein gets one entry after TCRdb re-called the PCR reads with MiXCR. The data contain about 460,000 distinct CDR3 sequences, roughly 45% of them singletons. Sequenced input: blood. Receptors were obtained from a girl under 18 with multiple sclerosis. CDR3s include the opening cysteine and the closing phenylalanine or tryptophan. The order of the fields is D gene, V gene, clone size, J gene, CDR3 DNA, CDR3 protein. D genes are given only for firm matches. Only part of the rows carry a size: once, few, many, or a class if the clone is expanded.

.	TRBV11-2	few	TRBJ1-2	TGTGCCAGCAGCTTAACCGGGCCCGGGAGGGTGGATTCTATCGGCTACACCTTC	CASSLTGPGRVDSIGYTF
.	TRBV7-6	.	TRBJ2-5	TGTGCCAGCAGCTCCAGCCAGACCCAGTACTTC	CASSSSQTQYF
.	TRBV4-1	few	TRBJ2-7	TGCGCCAGCAGCCAAGAACTAGCCGACTCCTACGAGCAGTACTTC	CASSQELADSYEQYF
TRBD1	TRBV3-1	.	TRBJ1-2	TGTGCCAGCAGCCACGCACAGGGGGGTGGCTACACCTTC	CASSHAQGGGYTF
.	TRBV7-7	few	TRBJ2-5	TGTGCTAGCAGCTTAGCGGCCAGGGGGGAGACCCAGTACTTC	CASSLAARGETQYF
.	TRBV4-2	.	TRBJ2-7	TGTGCCAGCAGCCAAGATCTAGCGAGACCCTACGAGCAGTACTTC	CASSQDLARPYEQYF
TRBD2	TRBV20-1	.	TRBJ2-7	TGCAGTGCTGCTAGCGGGAGGTCGGCCTACGAGCAGTACTTC	CSAASGRSAYEQYF
.	TRBV20-1	.	TRBJ1-4	TGCAGTGCAACGGCCAGGGGCGAAAAACTGTTTTTT	CSATARGEKLFF
.	TRBV27	.	TRBJ1-1	TGTGCCAGCAGTTTATCGATAGGGGTGGGGATGAACACTGAAGCTTTCTTT	CASSLSIGVGMNTEAFF
.	TRBV9	.	TRBJ2-7	TGTGCCAGCAGCGTAGGTATGGGACCGACCTACGAGCAGTACTTC	CASSVGMGPTYEQYF
TRBD1	TRBV29-1	.	TRBJ2-5	TGCAGCGCCAAGGGGGAGGACAGGGGACGATCTTGGCAAGAGACCCAGTACTTC	CSAKGEDRGRSWQETQYF
.	TRBV3-1	.	TRBJ2-1	TGTGCCAGCAGCCAAAGCCCCGGTGGTAGCGGCCCTAACAATGAGCAGTTCTTC	CASSQSPGGSGPNNEQFF
.	TRBV9	.	TRBJ2-7	TGTGCCAGCAGCGTAGGTAGCTACAATGAGCAGTACTTC	CASSVGSYNEQYF
TRBD2	TRBV28	few	TRBJ2-5	TGTGCCAGCAGCATAGGACTAGCGGGAGACGGAAGGGAGACCCAGTACTTC	CASSIGLAGDGRETQYF
.	TRBV29-1	many	TRBJ2-1	TGCAGCGTTGAGAGGGCCTACAATGAGCAGTTCTTC	CSVERAYNEQFF
.	TRBV9	.	TRBJ2-1	TGTGCCAGCAGCGTAGCTACCCGGTACAATGAGCAGTTCTTC	CASSVATRYNEQFF
TRBD2	TRBV5-1	once	TRBJ2-3	TGCGCCAGCAGCTTGGCCGCGGGAGAGCTGGATACGCAGTATTTT	CASSLAAGELDTQYF
TRBD1	TRBV6-6	.	TRBJ1-2	TGTGCCAGCAGTGACAGGGGAAGATATGGCTACACCTTC	CASSDRGRYGYTF
.	TRBV2	once	TRBJ2-1	TGTGCCAGCAGTGCTCTACACAATGAGCAGTTCTTC	CASSALHNEQFF
TRBD1	TRBV6-6	.	TRBJ1-2	TGTGCCAGCAGTTATATGGTCGCGAGACAGGGCGGGAGTGGCTACACCTTC	CASSYMVARQGGSGYTF
.	TRBV12-3/TRBV12-4	few	TRBJ2-1	TGTGCCAGCAGTTTGAGTCAGAACAATGAGCAGTTCTTC	CASSLSQNNEQFF
TRBD1	TRBV19	.	TRBJ2-5	TGTGCCAGTAGTAACCCAGGGGGAGAGACCCAGTACTTC	CASSNPGGETQYF
.	TRBV11-1	few	TRBJ1-2	TGTGCCAGCAGCTTTCAGGGGAACTATGGCTACACCTTC	CASSFQGNYGYTF
.	TRBV20-1	many	TRBJ1-2	TGCAGTGCTAGAGATTGGGCAACCTATGGCTACACCTTC	CSARDWATYGYTF
.	TRBV27	.	TRBJ1-5	TGTGCCAGCAGCGTCGACAGGAATCAGCCCCAGCATTTT	CASSVDRNQPQHF
.	TRBV12-3/TRBV12-4	.	TRBJ2-7	TGTGCCAGCAGTTTCCCAGGGACCGAGCAGTACTTC	CASSFPGTEQYF
TRBD2	TRBV10-3	.	TRBJ2-5	TGTGCCATCAGGGGGACTAGCGCTCAAGAGACCCAGTACTTC	CAIRGTSAQETQYF